This TCR beta chain was retrieved from a study of blood T cell repertoires in COVID-19. Study-level information: Spain, Italy and the United States supplied samples that represented acute and convalescent COVID-19. The analysed material was cDNA or gDNA that came from T cells, B-cell-depleted T cells, or PBMCs.

CDR1 is KGHDR and CDR2 is SFDVKD in the germline V gene. The V and J ends lost 2 bases and 0 bases, in that order; junction bases with no gene match: 7. This CDR3 spans 18 amino acids. Original processing methods: Cell counts per sample came from amplifying reference gene primers. The table came from immunoSEQ multiplex PCR; TCRdb's copy has only in-frame clones and leaves some out. Clonal size and the V and J genes are those of that table, whereas D and trimming came from the DNA. The table records around 120,000 clones, approximately 84% of them present only once. The sequence derives from a man between 65 and 85 years old with acute or convalescent COVID-19. This sequence joins TRBV24-1 and TRBJ1-5, with 9 bases matching TRBD1. The source material was peripheral blood. The chain's CDR3 is CATSDWDRVCDSNQPQHF. For the CDR3, the DNA is TGTGCCACCAGTGATTGGGACAGGGTGTGCGATAGCAATCAGCCCCAGCATTTT.